The 25 T cell receptor beta chains given below trace back to one sample, sequenced in a study of CD8 T cells in ankylosing spondylitis. TCRdb reanalysed the 5' RACE reads using MiXCR and keeps one entry per CDR3 protein. This sample has 220,000 or so distinct CDR3 sequences, with roughly a tenth found just once. The sample was blood, either unsorted or a sorted T cell fraction (not recorded which). These receptors were collected from a male donor with ankylosing spondylitis or in good health (not recorded which).

There are many counts of this clonotype. The chain joins TRBV20-1 to TRBJ1-2; 9 nucleotides line up with TRBD1. CDR1 and CDR2 from the germline V gene are DFQATT and SNEGSKA (reference sequence). The V and J ends lost 3 bases and 2 bases, in that order; junction bases with no gene match: 7. There are 15 residues in the CDR3. The CDR3 reads CSARPSQGANYGYTF. CDR3 bases: TGCAGTGCTAGGCCCTCACAGGGGGCGAACTATGGCTACACCTTC.

This clonotype was counted many times. The rearrangement joins TRBV27 to TRBJ2-7; 9 nucleotides line up with TRBD2. The germline CDR1 and CDR2 sequences are MNHEY and SMNVEV (reference sequence). The junction had 4 bases not matched to a gene; V was cut back by 2 bases and J by 5 bases. There are 14 residues in the CDR3. CDR3 in amino acids: CASSLSGGPNEQYF. CDR3 coding DNA: TGTGCCAGCAGTTTAAGCGGGGGGCCCAACGAGCAGTACTTC.

This clonotype was seen repeatedly, ten times or more. The V gene is TRBV7-8, the J gene TRBJ1-5, with unresolved D. Germline CDR1 and CDR2: SGHVS and FQNEAQ. The CDR3 contains 13 residues. V was shortened by 5 bases and J by 4 bases, with 9 bases between the two germline ends. The CDR3 loop is CASSQQRNQPQHF. CDR3 nucleotides: TGTGCCAGCAGCCAGCAGAGGAATCAGCCCCAGCATTTT.

In this sample, this clonotype turned up many times. The chain links TRBV7-2 to TRBJ2-1, with 7 bases identical to TRBD1. Germline assignment: CDR1 SGHTA and CDR2 FQGNSA. This CDR3 spans 14 amino acids. V shed 0 bases and J 8 bases; nucleotides not matched to a gene: 4. Written as DNA, the CDR3 is TGTGCCAGCAGCTTAGCCGACAGGGACGATGAGCAGTTCTTC. Translation: CASSLADRDDEQFF.

The chain links TRBV7-6 to TRBJ2-7, with D perhaps matching TRBD1 (5 bases). CDR1 is SGHVS and CDR2 is FNYEAQ in the germline V gene. This CDR3 region has 14 residues. Trimming pared 5 bases from V and 3 bases from J, leaving 14 bases between. The CDR3 spells CASSPRPGIYEQYF. In nucleotides, the CDR3 is TGTGCCAGCAGCCCGAGGCCAGGGATCTACGAGCAGTACTTC.

This clonotype has just a few counts. V gene TRBV5-4 combines with J gene TRBJ2-3; D is ambiguous. The CDR3 is 14 residues long. Deletions cut 1 base from V and 2 bases from J, with 8 bases between. CDR1 and CDR2 from the germline V gene are SGHNT and YYREEE (reference sequence). CDR3 coding DNA: TGTGCCAGCAGCTTGAGGGAAAACACAGATACGCAGTATTTT. It codes for CASSLRENTDTQYF. Variable domain in full (rest from reference TRBV5-4 and TRBJ2-3): ETGVTQSPTHLIKTRGQQVTLRCSSQSGHNTVSWYQQALGQGPQFIFQYYREEENGRGNFPPRFSGLQFPNYSSELNVNALELDDSALYLCASSLRENTDTQYFGPGTRLTVL.

This clonotype has a count of ten or more. CDR3 sequence reads: CASSEGPGGDTQYF. Written as DNA, the CDR3 is TGTGCCAGCAGTGAAGGCCCGGGCGGAGATACGCAGTATTTT. The chain joins TRBV2 to TRBJ2-3; D not resolved. Germline CDR1 and CDR2: SNHLY and FYNNEI. This CDR3 is built from 14 residues. V was clipped by 1 base and J by 5 bases, with 10 bases between them.

This sequence joins TRBV12-3 or TRBV12-4 and TRBJ1-5, with TRBD1 identical over 7 bases. J was trimmed by 6 bases and V by 8 bases; bases with no gene match: 13. The CDR3 is made up of 15 amino acids. The chain's CDR3 is CASATDRVLGQPQHF. CDR3 in DNA: TGTGCCAGCGCGACCGACAGGGTTTTGGGTCAGCCCCAGCATTTT.

The table lists this clonotype with many counts. The chain employs TRBV5-1 and TRBJ1-1; D may be TRBD1 (6 bases). V lost 4 bases to trimming and J lost 8 bases, with 15 bases between them. This CDR3 region has 13 residues. The germline CDR1 and CDR2 sequences are SGHRS and YFSETQ. In DNA form, the CDR3 reads TGCGCCAGCAGCAACACCGGGACAAAAGAAGCTTTCTTT. Residues: CASSNTGTKEAFF.

This clonotype has ten or more counts. V usage is TRBV3-1 and J usage is TRBJ2-3; 8 bases are shared with TRBD1. V shed 8 bases, J shed 4 bases, and the junction held 11 bases outside the gene matches. The germline V gene has CDR1 LGHDT and CDR2 YNNKEL (reference sequence). CDR3 length: 15 amino acids. The CDR3 is CASRIRGRGSDTQYF. The CDR3 DNA reads as TGTGCCAGCCGTATCAGGGGGCGTGGGTCAGATACGCAGTATTTT.

This clonotype was counted between two and nine times. The CDR3 nucleotides are TGTGCCAGCAGCTTCAGCGGCACAGATACGCAGTATTTT. Translated, it gives CASSFSGTDTQYF. The chain couples TRBV5-5 to TRBJ2-3, with D unclear. The CDR3 sequence is 13 residues long. V dropped 2 bases and J dropped 1 base, with 5 bases sitting between them. Germline V lookup: CDR1 SGHKS, CDR2 YYEKEE (reference sequence).

This clonotype was detected only once. The chain is built from TRBV24-1 and TRBJ2-5; 10 positions agree with TRBD1. Germline trimming cut 2 bases from V and 4 bases from J; bases unmatched to any gene: 6. Germline V gene lookup returns CDR1 KGHDR and CDR2 SFDVKD. The CDR3 runs to 16 residues. In nucleotides, the CDR3 is TGTGCCACCAGTGATTGGGGCGGACAGGGGGGAGAGACCCAGTACTTC. As protein: CATSDWGGQGGETQYF.

This clonotype was seen more than once but under ten times. The V call is TRBV2, the J call TRBJ1-5; D not resolved. The CDR3 length is 12 residues. V lost 0 bases, J lost 7 bases, and 4 bases lay in between. Per the germline V gene, CDR1 is SNHLY and CDR2 is FYNNEI. The CDR3 loop reads CASSEASQPQHF. CDR3 nucleotides: TGTGCCAGCAGTGAAGCCAGCCAGCCCCAGCATTTT.

About this clonotype: A much bigger clone sits one base away, suggesting this may be a read error. V is TRBV19 and J is TRBJ1-1; TRBD1 might be the D (5 bases). Germline V gene data show CDR1 as LNHDA and CDR2 as SQIVND (reference sequence). The ends were cut back, 5 bases at V and 1 base at J, with 11 bases in the middle. The CDR3 is 14 residues long. CDR3 bases: TGTGCCAGTAGTGTACGGGGGACGAACACTGAAGCTTTCTTT. This translates into CASSVRGTNTEAFF.

In its sample, this clonotype was seen many times. The V call is TRBV12-3 or TRBV12-4, the J call TRBJ2-7; TRBD1 or TRBD2 may be the D gene (5 bases each). V was cut by 4 bases and J by 5 bases, with 21 bases left in between. The CDR3 contains 16 residues. The chain's CDR3 is CASSSTPGPSGDEQYF. The DNA for the CDR3 is TGTGCCAGCAGTTCAACTCCAGGGCCCTCCGGGGACGAGCAGTACTTC.

The table lists this clonotype with many counts. The gene calls are TRBV12-3 or TRBV12-4 and TRBJ1-1; 8 bases fit TRBD1. The CDR3 is 14 amino acids. V trimming: 0 bases; J trimming: 11 bases; junction bases outside the gene matches: 8. This CDR3 is CASSLAAGQGVAFF. The CDR3 DNA reads as TGTGCCAGCAGTTTAGCGGCCGGACAGGGAGTCGCTTTCTTT.

This clonotype has a count of ten or more. The DNA for the CDR3 is TGTGCCAGCTCCCTTTCGGTATCGGAGTTCAATGAGCAGTTCTTC. It encodes CASSLSVSEFNEQFF. The chain is built from TRBV18 and TRBJ2-1; unclear D gene. This CDR3 spans 15 amino acids. Germline V gene data show CDR1 as KGHSH and CDR2 as LQKENI. The V gene lost 6 bases and the J gene lost 6 bases, with 18 bases spanning the gap.

With regard to this clonotype: This likely comes from a read error, as the CDR3 has no conserved phenylalanine or tryptophan at its end. The CDR3 nucleotides read TGTGCCAGCAGCCCACAGGGAAGCTCCTACAATGAGCAGTTCTAC. It is translated as CASSPQGSSYNEQFY. The chain is built from TRBV11-3 and TRBJ2-1, with D perhaps TRBD1 (6 bases). This CDR3 is 15 amino acids long. V was shortened by 5 bases and J by 0 bases, with 11 bases between the two germline ends. Germline V gene lookup returns CDR1 SGHNT and CDR2 YENEEA.

The V gene is TRBV12-3 or TRBV12-4, the J gene TRBJ1-4; a possible D gene is TRBD1 (6 bases). The CDR3 extends over 13 amino acids. V dropped 6 bases and J dropped 7 bases, with 12 bases sitting between them. This CDR3 is CASSKQGGEKLFF. The CDR3 region has the DNA TGTGCCAGCAGCAAACAGGGTGGTGAAAAACTGTTTTTT.

Regarding this clonotype: This could be a read error, since a much larger clone is one nucleotide away. The V gene is TRBV12-3 or TRBV12-4, the J gene TRBJ1-2; D ambiguous. The V end was cut by 2 bases, the J end by 8 bases, with 12 bases between. This CDR3 contains 13 residues. The CDR3 sequence is CASSLRIATGYTF. For the CDR3, the DNA is TGTGCCAGCAGTTTACGAATTGCGACGGGCTACACCTTC.

On this clonotype: This may stem from a read error, because a much larger clone lies one nucleotide away. V and J are TRBV7-2 and TRBJ2-2; D call uncertain. The CDR3 runs 14 residues. Germline-derived CDR1 and CDR2 are SGHTA and FQGNSA. CDR3 amino acids: CATSLVPNTGELFF. The CDR3 region has the DNA TGTGCCACCAGCTTAGTACCGAACACCGGGGAGCTGTTTTTT.

This clonotype was seen ten or more times. The V gene is TRBV7-3, the J gene TRBJ2-5, with D possibly TRBD2 on 6 matching bases. V was pared by 5 bases and J by 2 bases, with 9 bases between. CDR3 length: 13 residues. CDR1 and CDR2 (germline): SGHTA, FQGTGA. DNA for the CDR3: TGTGCCAGCAGCCGGGGGTTTCAAGAGACCCAGTACTTC. It codes for CASSRGFQETQYF.

With regard to this clonotype: A much larger clone lies one base from this, so it may be a read error. The rearrangement joins TRBV5-6 to TRBJ2-3; no clear D. Germline assignment: CDR1 SGHDT and CDR2 YYEEEE. Trimming took off 4 bases at V and 10 bases at J, with 13 bases between the two ends. This CDR3 spans 12 amino acids. The CDR3 DNA sequence: TGTGCCAGCAGCCCGAATTATGGTTCGCAGTATTTT. This encodes CASSPNYGSQYF. Complete variable domain (other parts from reference TRBV5-6 and TRBJ2-3): DAGVTQSPTHLIKTRGQQVTLRCSPKSGHDTVSWYQQALGQGPQFIFQYYEEEERQRGNFPDRFSGHQFPNYSSELNVNALLLGDSALYLCASSPNYGSQYFGPGTRLTVL.

This clonotype has ten or more counts. The rearrangement joins TRBV20-1 to TRBJ1-4; a possible D gene is TRBD1 (6 bases). V was cut by 5 bases and J by 1 base, with 11 bases left in between. Germline CDR1 is DFQATT and CDR2 is SNEGSKA (reference sequence). This CDR3 contains 14 residues. The chain's CDR3 is CSAPEGGTNEKLFF. The DNA of the CDR3 is TGCAGTGCTCCCGAGGGGGGAACTAATGAAAAACTGTTTTTT.

This clonotype was observed many times. J is TRBJ2-3 and V is TRBV5-6; 11 bases fit TRBD2. The V gene's germline CDR1 is SGHDT and CDR2 YYEEEE. This CDR3 comprises 16 residues. V lost 1 base, J lost 5 bases, and 6 bases stayed unmatched. CDR3 sequence reads: CASSLTLAGGGDTQYF. CDR3 coding DNA: TGTGCCAGCAGCTTGACTCTAGCGGGGGGTGGAGATACGCAGTATTTT. Looking up the rest from reference TRBV5-6 and TRBJ2-3 gives the full variable domain: DAGVTQSPTHLIKTRGQQVTLRCSPKSGHDTVSWYQQALGQGPQFIFQYYEEEERQRGNFPDRFSGHQFPNYSSELNVNALLLGDSALYLCASSLTLAGGGDTQYFGPGTRLTVL.